Reported below is one T cell receptor (beta chain). The source of the sample is a study of blood T cell repertoires in COVID-19. Germline lookup yields CDR1 SGDLS and CDR2 YYNGEE. V dropped 6 bases and J dropped 5; count of bases not matched to a gene: 15. The CDR3 has 16 amino acids. Using immunoSEQ multiplex PCR, the repertoire was profiled, and TCRdb retains in-frame clones only, with some absent. The repertoire holds 430,000 or so clones, with approximately 90% as singletons. The sequenced sample consisted of peripheral blood. The rearrangement joins TRBV9 to TRBJ2-3, with 7 bases aligning to TRBD2. The sequence was collected from a man aged 18 to 35 with COVID-19, enrolled during active disease. This chain's CDR3 is CASTYLSGPLLDTQYF. Here the CDR3 DNA reads TGTGCCAGCACCTACCTTAGCGGGCCCCTTCTAGATACGCAGTATTTT.